Shown below are 27 T cell receptor beta chains from a single sample sequenced in a study of CD8 T cells in Susac syndrome. It was with random hexamers that roughly 0.5 to 1 ug RNA was reverse transcribed. TCRdb re-called the immunoSEQ multiplex PCR reads through MiXCR, storing one row per CDR3 protein. The sample holds 150,000 to 200,000 distinct CDR3 sequences; nearly 95% are singletons and the top ten take about 0.09%. The specimen sequenced was CD4+ T cells from PBMCs. The receptors shown here come from a human donor with multiple sclerosis.

The chain has TRBV19 and TRBJ1-5; D unclear. The V end was cut by 3 bases, the J end by 1 base, with 13 bases between. The CDR3 covers 16 residues. Germline V gene data show CDR1 as LNHDA and CDR2 as SQIVND (reference sequence). The CDR3 nucleotides are TGTGCCAGTAGTATCAACGGAATAGGGAGCAATCAGCCCCAGCATTTT. Its protein product is CASSINGIGSNQPQHF.

The rearrangement uses TRBV15 and TRBJ2-5; 9 positions match TRBD2. There are 15 residues in the CDR3. V trimming: 5 bases; J trimming: 2 bases; junction bases outside the gene matches: 6. Germline assignment: CDR1 LNHNV and CDR2 YYDKDF (reference sequence). The CDR3 protein is CATSPQAGGQETQYF. The CDR3 DNA is TGTGCCACCAGCCCCCAGGCGGGAGGGCAAGAGACCCAGTACTTC.

This clonotype was seen a handful of times. The J gene is TRBJ2-7, the V gene TRBV2; D may correspond to TRBD1 or TRBD2 (5 bases each). The CDR3 has 14 amino acids. The germline CDR1 and CDR2 sequences are SNHLY and FYNNEI. With 4 bases removed from V and 0 bases from J, the gap between germline ends came to 10 bases. CDR3: CASSAGTGSYEQYF. CDR3 bases: TGTGCCAGCAGTGCCGGGACGGGCTCCTACGAGCAGTACTTC.

The chain couples TRBV25-1 to TRBJ1-2; D is undetermined. In germline, CDR1 is MGHDK, CDR2 SYGVNS. Trimming removed 7 bases at V and 7 bases at J, with 22 bases between. The CDR3 sequence is 15 residues long. The CDR3 DNA reads TGTGCCAGCATCAATGACAAGCCTCGGGGAAGTGGCTACACCTTC. Protein product: CASINDKPRGSGYTF.

The chain has TRBV3-1 and TRBJ2-1; the D gene is possibly TRBD2 (6 bases). Germline V gene lookup returns CDR1 LGHDT and CDR2 YNNKEL (reference sequence). The CDR3 totals 13 residues. The ends were cut back, 5 bases at V and 5 bases at J, with 10 bases in the middle. The CDR3 protein is CASSLGTDNEQFF. CDR3 in DNA: TGTGCCAGCAGCTTGGGGACTGACAATGAGCAGTTCTTC.

The chain joins TRBV2 to TRBJ1-2; D unresolved. Germline V CDR1 and CDR2: SNHLY, FYNNEI. V was clipped by 2 bases and J by 5 bases, with 6 bases between them. The CDR3 runs to 12 residues. The CDR3 coding sequence is TGTGCCAGCAGTGAAAAGGGATATGGCTACACCTTC. It encodes CASSEKGYGYTF.

This clonotype was picked up a small number of times. CDR3 sequence: CASSQTGGNTEAFF. CDR3 in DNA: TGTGCCAGCAGTCAAACAGGGGGGAATACTGAAGCTTTCTTT. V is TRBV3-1 and J is TRBJ1-1, with TRBD1 matching over 8 bases. Germline loops: CDR1 LGHDT, CDR2 YNNKEL (reference sequence). The CDR3 is 14 amino acids. Unmatched junction bases numbered 8, after V lost 6 bases and J lost 5 bases.

This clonotype came up once. The chain uses TRBV24-1 and TRBJ2-2, with D perhaps given as TRBD1 or TRBD2 (5 bases each). There are 17 residues in the CDR3. With 5 bases removed from V and 1 base from J, the gap between germline ends came to 16 bases. Germline CDR1 and CDR2: KGHDR and SFDVKD. The CDR3 reads CATSGFRQGENTGELFF. CDR3 DNA: TGTGCCACCAGTGGCTTCAGGCAGGGAGAGAACACCGGGGAGCTGTTTTTT.

The V gene is TRBV2, the J gene TRBJ1-1; 9 nucleotides line up with TRBD1. The CDR3 runs 14 residues. Germline CDR1 reads SNHLY; CDR2 reads FYNNEI. Trimming at V came to 6 bases and at J to 3 bases, leaving 5 bases not matched to a gene. DNA of the CDR3: TGTGCCAGCAGAATACAGGGGGCCGACACTGAAGCTTTCTTT. It specifies CASRIQGADTEAFF.

In the case of this clonotype: Relative to the germline gene, one junction end is altered; a read error may explain this. This sequence joins TRBV3-1 and TRBJ2-1, with D perhaps being TRBD1 or TRBD2 (5 bases each). Germline-derived CDR1 and CDR2 are LGHDT and YNNKEL (reference sequence). The CDR3 is made up of 14 amino acids. CDR3 coding DNA: TGTGCCAGCAGCCAGGAAGGTGGGGACGTTAGTGGGGTCTTC. This codes for CASSQEGGDVSGVF.

The J gene is TRBJ2-3, the V gene TRBV7-9; D may match TRBD1 or TRBD2 (6 bases each). CDR1 and CDR2 (germline): SEHNR, FQNEAQ (reference sequence). The V end was cut by 3 bases, the J end by 4 bases, with 11 bases between. This CDR3 contains 14 residues. CDR3 in amino acids: CASSLRGEPDTQYF. CDR3 DNA sequence: TGTGCCAGCAGCTTGAGGGGGGAGCCAGATACGCAGTATTTT.

This chain links TRBV24-1 with TRBJ2-1, with 10 nucleotides matching TRBD2. Trimming at V came to 8 bases and at J to 7 bases, leaving 7 bases not matched to a gene. This CDR3 has 14 amino acids. CDR1 and CDR2 (germline): KGHDR, SFDVKD. The CDR3 loop reads CATKASGSGNEQFF. For the CDR3, the DNA is TGTGCCACCAAGGCTAGCGGGAGTGGAAATGAGCAGTTCTTC.

The J gene is TRBJ1-1, the V gene TRBV29-1, with TRBD1 as a possible D gene (5 bases). Deletions cut 8 bases from V and 3 bases from J, with 13 bases between. The CDR3 contains 12 residues. CDR1 is SQVTM, CDR2 ANQGSEA, per germline. CDR3 DNA: TGCAGCTCATCATCGGGGGACACTGAAGCTTTCTTT. Protein product: CSSSSGDTEAFF.

The genes are TRBV3-1 and TRBJ2-1; TRBD1 aligns across 7 bases. The CDR3 covers 15 residues. Germline values: CDR1 LGHDT, CDR2 YNNKEL (reference sequence). With V trimmed by 1 base and J by 3 bases, 3 bases remained unmatched. The CDR3 sequence: CASSQVGTVYNEQFF. The CDR3 DNA is TGTGCCAGCAGCCAAGTCGGGACAGTCTACAATGAGCAGTTCTTC.

This chain uses TRBV4-2 with TRBJ2-3; perhaps TRBD2 as D (6 bases). CDR3 size: 17 residues. Trimming took off 1 base at V and 1 base at J, with 15 bases between the two ends. Germline V lookup: CDR1 LGHNA, CDR2 YNFKEQ. As DNA, the CDR3 is TGTGCCAGCAGCCAAGTATTCTCGGGGGTCGGCACAGATACGCAGTATTTT. Encoded protein: CASSQVFSGVGTDTQYF.

The CDR3 nucleotides are TGCGCCAGCAGCCCATTAGGACAGCTGAACACTGAAGCTTTCTTT. This codes for CASSPLGQLNTEAFF. This chain links TRBV5-1 with TRBJ1-1, with D tentatively TRBD1 (6 bases). V lost 4 bases and J lost 0, with 13 bases in between. CDR3 length: 15 amino acids. The germline V gene encodes CDR1 SGHRS and CDR2 YFSETQ. Supplemented by reference TRBV5-1 and TRBJ1-1, the full variable domain reads KAGVTQTPRYLIKTRGQQVTLSCSPISGHRSVSWYQQTPGQGLQFLFEYFSETQRNKGNFPGRFSGRQFSNSRSEMNVSTLELGDSALYLCASSPLGQLNTEAFFGQGTRLTVV.

V and J are TRBV6-6 and TRBJ1-1; TRBD1 is a possible D gene (5 bases). Germline CDR1 and CDR2: MNHNY and SVGAGI (reference sequence). V gave up 3 bases and J gave up 9 bases, with 8 bases separating them. The CDR3 contains 11 residues. DNA for the CDR3: TGTGCCAGCAGTTATCGACAGCAAGCTTTCTTT. Its protein product is CASSYRQQAFF.

The chain couples TRBV4-2 to TRBJ1-2; unclear D gene. The CDR3 covers 13 residues. Germline loops: CDR1 LGHNA, CDR2 YNFKEQ. With 1 base removed from V and 4 bases from J, the gap between germline ends came to 7 bases. CDR3 nucleotides: TGTGCCAGCAGCCAAGGGCGGCTCTATGGCTACACCTTC. It translates to CASSQGRLYGYTF.

The chain joins TRBV7-2 to TRBJ1-5; weak D call: TRBD1 (6 bases). V was pared by 1 base and J by 6 bases, with 16 bases between. The CDR3 length is 16 residues. Germline V gene lookup returns CDR1 SGHTA and CDR2 FQGNSA. The CDR3 DNA follows: TGTGCCAGCAGCTTAGGACAGGCCGAGATAGGTCAGCCCCAGCATTTT. As protein: CASSLGQAEIGQPQHF. The full variable domain, with the rest looked up from reference TRBV7-2 and TRBJ1-5, is GAGVSQSPSNKVTEKGKDVELRCDPISGHTALYWYRQSLGQGLEFLIYFQGNSAPDKSGLPSDRFSAERTGGSVSTLTIQRTQQEDSAVYLCASSLGQAEIGQPQHFGDGTRLSIL.

V is TRBV14 and J is TRBJ1-2; D gene uncertain. Trimming removed 4 bases at V and 6 bases at J, with 9 bases between. The CDR3 extends over 12 amino acids. The germline CDR1 and CDR2 sequences are SGHDN and FVKESK. The CDR3 reads CASSRQPDGYTF. DNA for the CDR3: TGTGCCAGCAGCCGTCAACCGGATGGCTACACCTTC.

This clonotype was recorded only once. The V gene is TRBV3-1, the J gene TRBJ1-1; D gene uncertain. The CDR3 is 14 amino acids. Trimming cost V 0 bases and J 0 bases, with 5 bases left between them. In germline, CDR1 is LGHDT, CDR2 YNNKEL (reference sequence). CDR3 DNA sequence: TGTGCCAGCAGCCAAGACCTTATGAACACTGAAGCTTTCTTT. Its protein is CASSQDLMNTEAFF.

The V call is TRBV4-2, the J call TRBJ2-7, with TRBD2 identical over 9 bases. CDR1 is LGHNA and CDR2 is YNFKEQ in the germline V gene. This CDR3 has 17 amino acids. With V trimmed by 0 bases and J by 0 bases, 6 bases remained unmatched. CDR3 residues: CASSQESASGASYEQYF. The DNA of the CDR3 is TGTGCCAGCAGCCAAGAGTCAGCTAGCGGGGCCTCCTACGAGCAGTACTTC.

The rearrangement links TRBV4-1 to TRBJ2-7, with 9 bases matching TRBD2. CDR1 is MGHRA, CDR2 YSYEKL, per germline. This CDR3 comprises 17 residues. The J segment lost 3 bases and the V segment lost 1 base, leaving 10 bases of the junction unmatched. In DNA form, the CDR3 reads TGCGCCAGCAGCCAAGCGGTGTGGCGGGAGGGCCACTACGAGCAGTACTTC. This translates into CASSQAVWREGHYEQYF.

This rearrangement joins TRBV29-1 to TRBJ2-7; 8 bases agree with TRBD1. The junction had 6 bases not matched to a gene; V was cut back by 5 bases and J by 0 bases. The CDR3 is 14 residues long. Germline V CDR1 and CDR2: SQVTM, ANQGSEA. CDR3 sequence reads: CSVTQGASSYEQYF. For the CDR3, the DNA is TGCAGCGTTACTCAGGGGGCTAGCTCCTACGAGCAGTACTTC.

V and J are TRBV18 and TRBJ2-7; 9 bases line up with TRBD2. The CDR3 totals 17 residues. Trimming cost V 3 bases and J 0 bases; bases outside gene matches: 9. The V gene's germline CDR1 is KGHSH and CDR2 LQKENI. The CDR3 bases are TGTGCCAGCTCACCCTGGACGTCTAGCGGGACCTCCTACGAGCAGTACTTC. It codes for CASSPWTSSGTSYEQYF.

The rearrangement joins TRBV15 to TRBJ2-1; 9 bases line up with TRBD1. The CDR3 sequence is 14 residues long. Trimming cost V 5 bases and J 3 bases; bases outside gene matches: 2. CDR1 is LNHNV, CDR2 YYDKDF, per germline (reference sequence). The CDR3 DNA reads TGTGCCACCAGCGGGACAGGGATCTACAATGAGCAGTTCTTC. It translates to CATSGTGIYNEQFF.

The rearrangement links TRBV29-1 to TRBJ2-4; D possibly matches TRBD1 or TRBD2 (6 bases each). With 6 bases removed from V and 4 bases from J, the gap between germline ends came to 22 bases. In germline, CDR1 is SQVTM, CDR2 ANQGSEA. This CDR3 contains 16 residues. The CDR3 region is CSVTGNGGFSKNIQYF. CDR3 nucleotides: TGCAGCGTAACAGGGAACGGGGGTTTTTCTAAAAACATTCAGTACTTC.